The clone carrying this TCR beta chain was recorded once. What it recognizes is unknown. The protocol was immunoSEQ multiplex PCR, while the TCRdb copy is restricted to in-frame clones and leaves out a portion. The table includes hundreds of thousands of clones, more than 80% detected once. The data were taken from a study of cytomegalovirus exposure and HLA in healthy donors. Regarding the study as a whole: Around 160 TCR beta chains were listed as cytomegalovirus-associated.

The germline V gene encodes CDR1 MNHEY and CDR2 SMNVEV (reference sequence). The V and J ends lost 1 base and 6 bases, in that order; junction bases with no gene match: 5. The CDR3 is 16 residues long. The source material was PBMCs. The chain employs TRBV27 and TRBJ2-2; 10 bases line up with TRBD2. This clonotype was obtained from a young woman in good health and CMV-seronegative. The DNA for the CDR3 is TGTGCCAGCAGTTTATGGGTAGCGGGAGGCCCCGGGGAGCTGTTTTTT. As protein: CASSLWVAGGPGELFF.